The 29 T cell receptor beta chains reported below all come from one sample, sequenced in a study of T cells in narcolepsy. This table comes from immunoSEQ multiplex PCR, and its TCRdb copy is limited to in-frame clones, with some not included. Here the sample spans about 13,000 clones, about 88% being singletons. The sample taken for sequencing was CD45RA- memory CD4+ T cells from PBMCs. These receptors were obtained from a human donor with narcolepsy.

The V call is TRBV4-2, the J call TRBJ2-3, with 7 nucleotides matching TRBD2. This CDR3 region has 15 residues. Germline V CDR1 and CDR2: LGHNA, YNFKEQ. The J segment lost 6 bases and the V segment lost 3 bases, leaving 9 bases of the junction unmatched. This CDR3 reads CASSQGAGTKDTQYF. CDR3 in DNA: TGTGCCAGCAGCCAGGGAGCGGGAACTAAGGATACGCAGTATTTT.

The gene calls are TRBV7-8 and TRBJ2-3; 7 bases are a match to TRBD1. CDR1 and CDR2 (germline): SGHVS, FQNEAQ. Germline trimming cut 2 bases from V and 1 base from J; bases unmatched to any gene: 6. This CDR3 region has 16 residues. CDR3 region: CASSLISQGGTDTQYF. CDR3 nucleotide sequence: TGTGCCAGCAGCTTAATCAGCCAGGGGGGCACAGATACGCAGTATTTT.

The chain uses TRBV10-2 and TRBJ1-2, with D unclear. Between the trimmed V and J ends, which lost 4 bases and 3 bases, there was a span of 12 bases. There are 14 residues in the CDR3. CDR1 is WSHSY, CDR2 SAAADI, per germline. The CDR3 nucleotides read TGCGCCAGCAGTGTCATGGAGGAGGACTATGGCTACACCTTC. It codes for CASSVMEEDYGYTF.

The chain couples TRBV18 to TRBJ2-5; TRBD2 is a possible D gene (5 bases). Trimming removed 3 bases at V and 0 bases at J, with 8 bases between. This CDR3 spans 14 amino acids. From germline, CDR1 is KGHSH and CDR2 LQKENI. The CDR3 DNA is TGTGCCAGCTCACCCGGGAACAACCAAGAGACCCAGTACTTC. Translating it yields CASSPGNNQETQYF.

The CDR3 loop is CSVGVGGKLFF. CDR3 in DNA: TGCAGCGTTGGGGTCGGGGGAAAACTGTTTTTT. V is TRBV29-1 and J is TRBJ1-4, with D possibly matching TRBD1 (5 bases). From germline, CDR1 is SQVTM and CDR2 ANQGSEA. The CDR3 totals 11 residues. V dropped 4 bases and J dropped 10 bases, with 10 bases sitting between them.

This rearrangement joins TRBV27 to TRBJ2-7, with 8 positions matching TRBD1. From germline, CDR1 is MNHEY and CDR2 SMNVEV (reference sequence). Trimming took 5 bases from V and 7 from J; bases not matched to a gene: 10. The CDR3 has 14 residues. The CDR3 reads CASSITGQGVEQYF. CDR3 nucleotides: TGTGCCAGCAGTATAACCGGACAGGGCGTGGAGCAGTACTTC.

The chain uses TRBV5-6 and TRBJ1-1; 8 bases fit TRBD1. The CDR3 has 15 residues. Per germline, CDR1 SGHDT and CDR2 YYEEEE. The V and J ends lost 4 bases and 6 bases, in that order; junction bases with no gene match: 11. The CDR3 bases are TGTGCCAGCAGCGAAAAATTGGACAGGGTGGCTGAAGCTTTCTTT. As protein: CASSEKLDRVAEAFF.

DNA of the CDR3: TGTGCCAGCAATGTGGGACTAGATGAGCAGTTCTTC. It specifies CASNVGLDEQFF. The chain is built from TRBV6-1 and TRBJ2-1; 8 bases match TRBD2. This CDR3 region has 12 residues. Germline values: CDR1 MNHNS, CDR2 SASEGT. V was clipped by 7 bases and J by 8 bases; unmatched bases: 4.

This clone occurred a few times. The chain is built from TRBV6-4 and TRBJ1-2; 8 bases are a match to TRBD1. Germline V gives CDR1 MRHNA, CDR2 SNTAGT. The trim removed 6 bases at V and 8 bases at J, leaving 14 bases unmatched. The CDR3 length is 15 residues. CDR3 in amino acids: CASRVTTGGRGGYTF. For the CDR3, the DNA is TGTGCCAGCAGAGTGACAACAGGGGGTCGTGGAGGCTACACCTTC.

The V call is TRBV30, the J call TRBJ2-7; 11 bases match TRBD2. Germline lookup yields CDR1 GTSNPN and CDR2 SVGIG (reference sequence). V dropped 3 bases and J dropped 3; count of bases not matched to a gene: 7. This CDR3 comprises 15 residues. This chain's CDR3 is CAWSLPGLAVYEQYF. CDR3 sequence (DNA): TGTGCCTGGAGCCTGCCGGGACTAGCGGTCTACGAGCAGTACTTC. Supplemented by reference TRBV30 and TRBJ2-7, the full variable domain reads SQTIHQWPATLVQPVGSPLSLECTVEGTSNPNLYWYRQAAGRGLQLLFYSVGIGQISSEVPQNLSASRPQDRQFILSSKKLLLSDSGFYLCAWSLPGLAVYEQYFGPGTRLTVT.

The chain uses TRBV9 and TRBJ2-3; no firm D call. Germline V lookup: CDR1 SGDLS, CDR2 YYNGEE. The V end lost 0 bases, the J end lost 1 base, and 12 bases lay between the germline ends. This CDR3 spans 16 amino acids. CDR3 DNA: TGTGCCAGCAGCGTAGGGCCGGAGACTCGCACAGATACGCAGTATTTT. The encoded protein is CASSVGPETRTDTQYF.

This chain links TRBV29-1 with TRBJ1-2, with TRBD1 matching over 7 bases. Trimming at V came to 4 bases and at J to 2 bases, leaving 1 base not matched to a gene. CDR3 length: 12 amino acids. Germline V CDR1 and CDR2: SQVTM, ANQGSEA. The CDR3 loop reads CSVGQGNYGYTF. CDR3 DNA: TGCAGCGTTGGACAGGGCAACTATGGCTACACCTTC.

J is TRBJ2-1 and V is TRBV18, with 11 bases identical to TRBD1. CDR1 and CDR2 (germline): KGHSH, LQKENI. V lost 0 bases and J lost 7; bases outside the gene matches: 8. The CDR3 runs to 17 residues. The CDR3 DNA reads TGTGCCAGCTCACCACCATACCCGGGACAGGGGGAAAATGAGCAGTTCTTC. Translating it yields CASSPPYPGQGENEQFF.

The chain recombines TRBV5-1 with TRBJ2-3; 10 bases are a match to TRBD1. Germline lookup yields CDR1 SGHRS and CDR2 YFSETQ. The CDR3 spans 15 residues. The V and J ends lost 6 bases and 1 base, in that order; junction bases with no gene match: 5. As DNA, the CDR3 is TGCGCCAGCACACCCGGGACAGGGGGCACAGATACGCAGTATTTT. It specifies CASTPGTGGTDTQYF.

This clone showed up just a few times. This chain links TRBV6-5 with TRBJ1-4; possibly TRBD1 for D (6 bases). Germline V lookup: CDR1 MNHEY, CDR2 SVGAGI. V shed 4 bases and J shed 7 bases, with 7 bases lying between them. The CDR3 has 12 residues. CDR3: CASSLGGEKLFF. In nucleotides, the CDR3 is TGTGCCAGCAGTTTAGGGGGTGAAAAACTGTTTTTT.

The chain combines TRBV28 with TRBJ1-2, with 7 nucleotides matching TRBD1. The V gene's germline CDR1 is MDHEN and CDR2 SYDVKM. The CDR3 loop spans 16 amino acids. Trimming cost V 3 bases and J 2 bases; bases outside gene matches: 9. CDR3 nucleotides: TGTGCCAGCAGTTTCCCGGGACAGACCCTGAACTATGGCTACACCTTC. Protein: CASSFPGQTLNYGYTF.

This clone was picked up one time. The chain joins TRBV2 to TRBJ1-1, with a tentative D call TRBD1 (6 bases). CDR3 size: 13 residues. Trimming removed 7 bases from V and 0 bases from J, with 9 bases in between. Per the germline V gene, CDR1 is SNHLY and CDR2 is FYNNEI. CDR3 sequence reads: CASIQGMNTEAFF. CDR3 DNA: TGTGCCAGCATTCAGGGGATGAACACTGAAGCTTTCTTT.

The V call is TRBV7-9, the J call TRBJ2-3; 9 nucleotides agree with TRBD2. The CDR3 contains 16 residues. The ends lost 1 base at V and 7 bases at J; junction bases unmatched: 9. Germline loops: CDR1 SEHNR, CDR2 FQNEAQ (reference sequence). This chain's CDR3 is CASSLGASGKLNTQYF. The CDR3, as DNA: TGTGCCAGCAGCTTAGGGGCTAGCGGGAAGTTGAATACGCAGTATTTT.

The V call is TRBV7-2, the J call TRBJ2-7, with 11 bases lining up with TRBD2. Trimming removed 10 bases from V and 3 bases from J; junction bases left unmatched: 5. In germline, CDR1 is SGHTA, CDR2 FQGNSA. This CDR3 contains 13 residues. CDR3 bases: TGTGCCACCAATAGCGGGAGGGACTACGAGCAGTACTTC. This translates into CATNSGRDYEQYF.

This chain links TRBV19 with TRBJ2-4; D unclear. The germline V gene has CDR1 LNHDA and CDR2 SQIVND (reference sequence). This CDR3 contains 11 residues. Trimming cost V 3 bases and J 8 bases, with 5 bases left between them. The CDR3 loop is CASSIEDIQYF. The CDR3 nucleotides are TGTGCCAGTAGTATCGAGGACATTCAGTACTTC.

This chain uses TRBV30 with TRBJ1-1; 10 bases fit TRBD1. V gave up 7 bases and J gave up 4 bases; unmatched junction bases: 9. This CDR3 has 14 amino acids. Looked up from germline, CDR1 is GTSNPN and CDR2 is SVGIG (reference sequence). The CDR3 coding sequence is TGTGCCTATGACAGGGGGCAGGTAGGCACTGAAGCTTTCTTT. Translating it yields CAYDRGQVGTEAFF.

The rearrangement joins TRBV29-1 to TRBJ2-6, with D unclear. The CDR3 consists of 13 residues. The V end was cut by 7 bases, the J end by 0 bases, with 7 bases between. The V gene's germline CDR1 is SQVTM and CDR2 ANQGSEA. The CDR3 reads CSAANSGANVLTF. The CDR3, as DNA: TGCAGCGCCGCGAACTCTGGGGCCAACGTCCTGACTTTC.

This rearrangement joins TRBV19 to TRBJ2-7; D is possibly TRBD2 (6 bases). The CDR3 is 14 residues long. The germline V gene has CDR1 LNHDA and CDR2 SQIVND (reference sequence). Trimming stripped 5 bases from V and 0 bases from J, with 11 bases between. CDR3 protein: CASSYGTYSYEQYF. CDR3 DNA sequence: TGTGCCAGTAGTTACGGGACTTACTCCTACGAGCAGTACTTC.

V is TRBV2 and J is TRBJ1-1, with D possibly being TRBD1 (5 bases). CDR1 SNHLY and CDR2 FYNNEI come from the germline V gene. CDR3 length: 16 residues. Trimming took 1 base from V and 5 from J, leaving 17 bases between them. CDR3 in amino acids: CASSEGGTWRETEAFF. DNA for the CDR3: TGTGCCAGCAGTGAAGGAGGGACCTGGAGGGAAACTGAAGCTTTCTTT.

This clone was observed a handful of times. The J gene is TRBJ2-7, the V gene TRBV7-6, with D tentatively TRBD2 (6 bases). CDR3 size: 13 residues. V lost 10 bases and J 4 bases, leaving 17 bases between the germline ends. From germline, CDR1 is SGHVS and CDR2 FNYEAQ. The CDR3 nucleotides read TGTGCCACCAATAGCGGAGACGGTTACGAGCAGTACTTC. Translating gives CATNSGDGYEQYF.

This sequence joins TRBV21-1 and TRBJ2-7; the table's D call, TRBD1, has no DNA check behind it. TRBV21-1 is a pseudogene segment. The CDR3 totals 13 residues. As DNA, the CDR3 is TGTGCCAGCGAATACAGGGTGAGGTACGAGCAGTACTTC. Its protein is CASEYRVRYEQYF.

This clone was seen once. The V call is TRBV6-5, the J call TRBJ2-7; a weak D match, TRBD1 (5 bases). The CDR3 consists of 13 residues. V was trimmed by 6 bases and J by 0 bases, leaving 9 bases between them. The germline V gene encodes CDR1 MNHEY and CDR2 SVGAGI. In DNA, the CDR3 is TGTGCCAGCAGAAACAGGTTCTCCTACGAGCAGTACTTC. This encodes CASRNRFSYEQYF.

J is TRBJ2-3 and V is TRBV5-6; D may be TRBD2 (6 bases). V lost 0 bases and J 2 bases, leaving 13 bases between the germline ends. Germline values: CDR1 SGHDT, CDR2 YYEEEE. CDR3 length: 16 residues. CDR3 residues: CASSLEFGGNTDTQYF. The CDR3 coding sequence is TGTGCCAGCAGCTTGGAATTTGGCGGGAACACAGATACGCAGTATTTT.

The chain employs TRBV30 and TRBJ1-1; D perhaps matches TRBD1 (5 bases). Between the trimmed V and J ends, which lost 4 bases and 2 bases, there was a span of 11 bases. This CDR3 region has 13 residues. CDR1 and CDR2 (germline): GTSNPN, SVGIG (reference sequence). DNA for the CDR3: TGTGCCTGGACAGTCAGGGTCAACACTGAAGCTTTCTTT. Protein sequence: CAWTVRVNTEAFF.